The present T cell receptor (beta chain) was sequenced within a study of T-cell reconstitution after alpha-beta-depleted transplantation in children. The CDR3 sequence is 14 residues long. Trimming stripped 0 bases from V and 0 bases from J, with 6 bases between. Germline CDR1 reads DFQATT; CDR2 reads SNEGSKA (reference sequence). This clonotype was recorded many times. Unique molecular identifiers were incorporated when the TCRbeta library was constructed. TCRdb re-called the PCR reads with MiXCR, one entry per CDR3 protein. The sample has 150,000 to 200,000 distinct CDR3 sequences, about 6.4% seen once; the top ten hold more than 2.5%.

The chain combines TRBV20-1 with TRBJ2-1; D call uncertain. The TCR sequence derives from a human donor who donated a stem cell graft to a child with Wiskott-Aldrich syndrome. This material consisted of PBMCs from the stem cell graft donor, taken from the stem cell graft. The DNA for the CDR3 is TGCAGTGCTAGAGACAGCCTCTCCTACAATGAGCAGTTCTTC. Translation gives CSARDSLSYNEQFF.